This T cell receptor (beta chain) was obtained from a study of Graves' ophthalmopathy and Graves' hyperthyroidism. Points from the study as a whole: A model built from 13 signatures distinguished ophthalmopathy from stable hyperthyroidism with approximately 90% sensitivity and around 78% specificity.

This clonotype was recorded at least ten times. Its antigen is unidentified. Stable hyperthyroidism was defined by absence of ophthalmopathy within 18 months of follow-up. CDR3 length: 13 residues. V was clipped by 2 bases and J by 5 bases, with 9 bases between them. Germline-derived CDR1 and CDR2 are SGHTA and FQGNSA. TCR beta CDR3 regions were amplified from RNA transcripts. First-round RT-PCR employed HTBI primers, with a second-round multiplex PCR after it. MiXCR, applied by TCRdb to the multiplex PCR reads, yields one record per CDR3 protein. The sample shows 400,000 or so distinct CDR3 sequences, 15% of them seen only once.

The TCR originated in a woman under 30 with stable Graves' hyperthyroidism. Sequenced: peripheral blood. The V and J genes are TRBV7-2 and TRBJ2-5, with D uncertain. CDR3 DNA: TGTGCCAGCAGCTTATTTTTGCGGGAGACCCAGTACTTC. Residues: CASSLFLRETQYF.